This TCR beta chain was retrieved from a study of T-cell reconstitution after alpha-beta-depleted transplantation in children. The TCRbeta library incorporated unique molecular identifiers. TCRdb reanalysed the PCR reads using MiXCR and keeps one entry per CDR3 protein. The sample consists of approximately 130,000 distinct CDR3 sequences, 8% to 10% of them appearing once. Overall study findings and caveats: Elevated TCRbeta diversity at day 60 was traced, in some patients, to surviving recipient T cells and thymic progenitors. It was reported that alpha-beta T cells came from several hundred expanded graft clones (about two months after transplant).

This clonotype was found a few times. The antigen remains undetermined. The germline gives CDR1 DFQATT, CDR2 SNEGSKA (reference sequence). V was clipped by 3 bases and J by 9 bases; unmatched bases: 3. The CDR3 is 12 amino acids. This sequence originates from a girl in the first two years of life who had a stem cell transplant for combined immunodeficiency, so the T cells may come from the graft donor. The chain uses TRBV20-1 and TRBJ2-1; TRBD2 aligns across 9 bases. The sample consisted of PBMCs, mostly from graft donor cells, taken 180 days after TCRalphabeta/CD19-depleted stem cell transplant. The CDR3 is CSARKAGGEQFF. CDR3 nucleotides: TGCAGTGCTAGGAAAGCGGGGGGTGAGCAGTTCTTC.